This is a list of T cell receptor beta chains from one sample in a study of CD8 T cells in ankylosing spondylitis. One entry per CDR3 protein, called by TCRdb with MiXCR from the 5' RACE reads. The sample lists around 250,000 distinct CDR3 sequences; about 18% were seen once. The sequencing input was blood, either unsorted or a sorted T cell fraction (not recorded which). All receptors derive from a male donor with ankylosing spondylitis or in good health (not recorded which). Both conserved end residues are part of each CDR3. Fields, in order: D gene, clone size, J gene, V gene, CDR3 DNA, CDR3 protein. D genes are given only for firm matches. Clone sizes are given selectively: once, few, many, or a class where the clone is expanded.

D gene: TRBD2; clone size: NA; J gene: TRBJ2-5; V gene: TRBV12-3/TRBV12-4; CDR3 DNA: TGTGCCAGCAGTTTACCGGGAGGGCCCCAAGAGACCCAGTACTTC; CDR3 protein: CASSLPGGPQETQYF
D gene: TRBD1; clone size: many; J gene: TRBJ2-3; V gene: TRBV6-2/TRBV6-3; CDR3 DNA: TGTGCCAGCAGGTACAGGGACAGGGGCCGAGCGGGCGCAGATACGCAGTATTTT; CDR3 protein: CASRYRDRGRAGADTQYF
D gene: NA; clone size: few; J gene: TRBJ1-1; V gene: TRBV27; CDR3 DNA: TGTGCCAGCAGTTGGCGGGGGGCGAGTACTGAAGCTTTCTTT; CDR3 protein: CASSWRGASTEAFF
D gene: TRBD2; clone size: many; J gene: TRBJ2-7; V gene: TRBV5-1; CDR3 DNA: TGCGCCAGCGGTGGCGGGAGAAACTCCTACGAGCAGTACTTC; CDR3 protein: CASGGGRNSYEQYF
D gene: NA; clone size: few; J gene: TRBJ2-7; V gene: TRBV25-1; CDR3 DNA: TGTGCCAGCAGTGAATATGGCAGCTACGAGCAGTACTTC; CDR3 protein: CASSEYGSYEQYF
D gene: TRBD1; clone size: few; J gene: TRBJ2-3; V gene: TRBV10-3; CDR3 DNA: TGTGCCATCAGCAAGACAGGGGAGAGCACAGATACGCAGTATTTT; CDR3 protein: CAISKTGESTDTQYF
D gene: NA; clone size: few; J gene: TRBJ2-6; V gene: TRBV9; CDR3 DNA: TGTGCCAGCAGCGTAGTGGGGTCCGGGGCCAACGTCCTGACTTTC; CDR3 protein: CASSVVGSGANVLTF
D gene: NA; clone size: NA; J gene: TRBJ2-1; V gene: TRBV6-5; CDR3 DNA: TGTGCCAGCGGCCTAGCCGACAATGAGCAGTTCTTC; CDR3 protein: CASGLADNEQFF
D gene: TRBD2; clone size: NA; J gene: TRBJ2-3; V gene: TRBV10-2; CDR3 DNA: TGCGCCAGCAGAACCCGGGACTACTCTTCCGATACGCAGTATTTT; CDR3 protein: CASRTRDYSSDTQYF
D gene: NA; clone size: few; J gene: TRBJ2-2; V gene: TRBV29-1; CDR3 DNA: TGCAGCGTTGAAGAGCCCGGGGATACCGGGGAGCTGTTTTTT; CDR3 protein: CSVEEPGDTGELFF
D gene: TRBD1; clone size: NA; J gene: TRBJ1-1; V gene: TRBV12-3/TRBV12-4; CDR3 DNA: TGTGCCAGCAGGGGACAGACGAACACTGAAGCTTTCTTT; CDR3 protein: CASRGQTNTEAFF
D gene: TRBD2; clone size: few; J gene: TRBJ2-7; V gene: TRBV20-1; CDR3 DNA: TGCAGTGCTTTCTTTCTAGCGGGGATCTACGAGCAGTACTTC; CDR3 protein: CSAFFLAGIYEQYF
D gene: NA; clone size: NA; J gene: TRBJ2-1; V gene: TRBV20-1; CDR3 DNA: TGCAGTGCTAGAGAACGGGGATACTACAATGAGCAGTTCTTC; CDR3 protein: CSARERGYYNEQFF
D gene: NA; clone size: few; J gene: TRBJ1-1; V gene: TRBV12-3/TRBV12-4; CDR3 DNA: TGTGCCAGCAGTGAGAACAATCCTGAAGCTTTCTTT; CDR3 protein: CASSENNPEAFF
D gene: NA; clone size: many; J gene: TRBJ2-5; V gene: TRBV24-1; CDR3 DNA: TGTGCCACCAGTGGGGGCACAGCCCACTCGGGGCAAGAGACCCAGTACTTC; CDR3 protein: CATSGGTAHSGQETQYF
D gene: NA; clone size: NA; J gene: TRBJ1-1; V gene: TRBV29-1; CDR3 DNA: TGCAGCGTTGAAGCCATGGGGAGCGGCACTGAAGCTTTCTTT; CDR3 protein: CSVEAMGSGTEAFF
D gene: TRBD2; clone size: few; J gene: TRBJ2-1; V gene: TRBV15; CDR3 DNA: TGTGCCACCAGCAGAGATCGACTAGCGGGAGGGAGCTCCTACAATGAGCAGTTCTTC; CDR3 protein: CATSRDRLAGGSSYNEQFF
D gene: NA; clone size: few; J gene: TRBJ1-1; V gene: TRBV27; CDR3 DNA: TGTGCCAGCACCAGTGCGTTGAACACTGAAGCTTTCTTT; CDR3 protein: CASTSALNTEAFF
D gene: TRBD1; clone size: few; J gene: TRBJ2-7; V gene: TRBV7-9; CDR3 DNA: TGTGCCAGCAGCTTACAGGGGGATCTGTACGAGCAGTACTTC; CDR3 protein: CASSLQGDLYEQYF
D gene: NA; clone size: many; J gene: TRBJ2-1; V gene: TRBV12-3/TRBV12-4; CDR3 DNA: TGTGCCAGCAAACTCCTCCGCTCCAATGAGCAGTTCTTC; CDR3 protein: CASKLLRSNEQFF
D gene: NA; clone size: NA; J gene: TRBJ2-3; V gene: TRBV20-1; CDR3 DNA: TGCACCGCGCGTACTAGCACAGATACGCAGTATTTT; CDR3 protein: CTARTSTDTQYF
D gene: NA; clone size: NA; J gene: TRBJ2-1; V gene: TRBV28; CDR3 DNA: TGTGCCAGCAGTCCACGGGACAACAATGAGCAGTTCTTC; CDR3 protein: CASSPRDNNEQFF
D gene: TRBD2; clone size: NA; J gene: TRBJ2-1; V gene: TRBV29-1; CDR3 DNA: TGCAGCGTTGATACTAGCGGGAGGGGACATGAGCAGTTCTTC; CDR3 protein: CSVDTSGRGHEQFF
D gene: TRBD2; clone size: NA; J gene: TRBJ2-2; V gene: TRBV12-3/TRBV12-4; CDR3 DNA: TGTGCCAGCAGTTTAGATCTAGCGGGCCCAACCGGGGAGCTGTTTTTT; CDR3 protein: CASSLDLAGPTGELFF
D gene: NA; clone size: few; J gene: TRBJ1-1; V gene: TRBV4-1; CDR3 DNA: TGCGCCAGCAGCCAAGGCCACAGGGTGAACACTGAAGCTTTCTTT; CDR3 protein: CASSQGHRVNTEAFF
D gene: NA; clone size: NA; J gene: TRBJ2-2; V gene: TRBV12-3/TRBV12-4; CDR3 DNA: TGTGCCAGCGGGGGGCCCCACTTCACCGGGGAGCTGTTTTTT; CDR3 protein: CASGGPHFTGELFF
D gene: NA; clone size: NA; J gene: TRBJ2-3; V gene: TRBV13; CDR3 DNA: TGTGCCAGCAGCGACGCCACTAGCACAGCCACAGATACGCAGTATTTT; CDR3 protein: CASSDATSTATDTQYF
D gene: TRBD2; clone size: few; J gene: TRBJ2-7; V gene: TRBV7-2; CDR3 DNA: TGTGCCAGCAGCTTAATACCTAGCGGGAGTTTCTACGAGCAGTACTTC; CDR3 protein: CASSLIPSGSFYEQYF
D gene: NA; clone size: many; J gene: TRBJ2-7; V gene: TRBV20-1; CDR3 DNA: TGCAGTGCAGTGGTCGGGGATCCCTACGAGCAGTACTTC; CDR3 protein: CSAVVGDPYEQYF
D gene: NA; clone size: NA; J gene: TRBJ2-5; V gene: TRBV9; CDR3 DNA: TGTGCCAGCAGCGTGGCCGGGGGCGCGGGAGAGACCCAGTACTTC; CDR3 protein: CASSVAGGAGETQYF
D gene: NA; clone size: NA; J gene: TRBJ2-2; V gene: TRBV5-1; CDR3 DNA: TGCGCCAGCAGCACGGACGCGAATGGCGGGGAGCTGTTTTTT; CDR3 protein: CASSTDANGGELFF
D gene: NA; clone size: NA; J gene: TRBJ2-5; V gene: TRBV5-6; CDR3 DNA: TGTGCCAGCAGCTTGGAGGTGGGGCACCCCCAAGAGACCCAGTACTTC; CDR3 protein: CASSLEVGHPQETQYF
D gene: NA; clone size: few; J gene: TRBJ2-5; V gene: TRBV12-3/TRBV12-4; CDR3 DNA: TGTGCCAGCAGTTTAGACTCAGGGGGGCGAGAGACCCAGTACTTC; CDR3 protein: CASSLDSGGRETQYF
D gene: TRBD2; clone size: few; J gene: TRBJ2-3; V gene: TRBV5-1; CDR3 DNA: TGCGCCAGCAGCTTAACGGGACTAGCGGGAGATACGCAGTATTTT; CDR3 protein: CASSLTGLAGDTQYF